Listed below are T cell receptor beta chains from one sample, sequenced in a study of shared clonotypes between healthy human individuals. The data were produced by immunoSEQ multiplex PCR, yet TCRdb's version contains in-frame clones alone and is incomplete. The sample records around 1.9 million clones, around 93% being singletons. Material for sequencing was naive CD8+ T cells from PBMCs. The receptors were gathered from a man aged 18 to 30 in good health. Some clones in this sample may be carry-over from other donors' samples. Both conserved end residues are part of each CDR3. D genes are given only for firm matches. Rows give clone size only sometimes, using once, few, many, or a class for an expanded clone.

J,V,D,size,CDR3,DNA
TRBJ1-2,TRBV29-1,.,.,CSVETQGNYGYTF,TGCAGCGTTGAAACTCAGGGAAACTATGGCTACACCTTC
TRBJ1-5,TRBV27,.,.,CASSFSAGLSNQPQHF,TGTGCCAGCAGTTTTTCTGCGGGCCTTAGCAATCAGCCCCAGCATTTT
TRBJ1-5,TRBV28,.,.,CASSWTYNQPQHF,TGTGCCAGCAGTTGGACGTACAATCAGCCCCAGCATTTT
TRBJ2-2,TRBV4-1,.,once,CASSRAQGITGELFF,TGCGCCAGCAGCCGGGCACAGGGTATAACCGGGGAGCTGTTTTTT
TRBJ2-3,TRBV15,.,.,CATSRDGASTDTQYF,TGTGCCACCAGCAGAGACGGGGCTAGCACAGATACGCAGTATTTT
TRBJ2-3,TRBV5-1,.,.,CASSLVPGAESDTQYF,TGCGCCAGCAGCTTGGTTCCAGGGGCGGAATCAGATACGCAGTATTTT
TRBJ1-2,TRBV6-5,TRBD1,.,CASSSGDSYYGYTF,TGTGCCAGCAGTTCAGGGGACAGCTACTATGGCTACACCTTC
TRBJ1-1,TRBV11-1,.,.,CASSLGGQNTEAFF,TGTGCCAGCAGCTTAGGGGGACAGAACACTGAAGCTTTCTTT
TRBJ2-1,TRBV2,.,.,CASSDDGGYNEQFF,TGTGCCAGCAGTGACGACGGCGGATACAATGAGCAGTTCTTC
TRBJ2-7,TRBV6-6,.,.,CASSYRSPQEQYF,TGTGCCAGCAGCTACCGGTCGCCTCAAGAGCAGTACTTC
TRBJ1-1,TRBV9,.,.,CASSPSRGANTEAFF,TGTGCCAGCAGCCCCTCCCGAGGGGCCAACACTGAAGCTTTCTTT
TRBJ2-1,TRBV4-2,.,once,CASSQDRVAYNEQFF,TGTGCCAGCAGCCAAGACAGGGTGGCCTACAATGAGCAGTTCTTC
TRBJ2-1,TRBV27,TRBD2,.,CASRNLAGGSNEQFF,TGTGCCAGCAGAAACCTAGCGGGAGGATCTAATGAGCAGTTCTTC
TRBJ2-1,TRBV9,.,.,CASSVYVYNEQFF,TGTGCCAGCAGCGTATATGTCTACAATGAGCAGTTCTTC
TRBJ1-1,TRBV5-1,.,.,CASSSDLRVNTEAFF,TGCGCCAGCAGCTCGGACCTGAGGGTAAACACTGAAGCTTTCTTT
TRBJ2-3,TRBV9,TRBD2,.,CASSETTGTKNTDTQYF,TGTGCCAGCAGCGAAACGACCGGGACTAAAAACACAGATACGCAGTATTTT
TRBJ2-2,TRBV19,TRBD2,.,CAGREGNGGELFF,TGTGCCGGCAGGGAGGGTAACGGCGGGGAGCTGTTTTTT
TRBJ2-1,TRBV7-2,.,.,CASSPRGQNNEQFF,TGTGCCAGCAGCCCCCGGGGACAAAACAATGAGCAGTTCTTC
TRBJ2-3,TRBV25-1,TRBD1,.,CASSPSARTGGRTDTQYF,TGTGCCAGCAGTCCTTCCGCCCGGACAGGGGGCCGCACAGATACGCAGTATTTT
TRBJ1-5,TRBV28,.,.,CASSLRVRDILTGYSNQPQHF,TGTGCCAGCAGTTTACGCGTCCGGGACATCTTAACGGGATATAGCAATCAGCCCCAGCATTTT
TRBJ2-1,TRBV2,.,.,CASSVRGVYNEQFF,TGTGCCAGCAGTGTTCGAGGAGTTTACAATGAGCAGTTCTTC
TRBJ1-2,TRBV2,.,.,CASSEPDIANYGYTF,TGTGCCAGCAGTGAACCCGACATAGCTAACTATGGCTACACCTTC
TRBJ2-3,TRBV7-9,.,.,CASSEVGGSTDTQYF,TGTGCCAGCAGCGAGGTAGGGGGGAGCACAGATACGCAGTATTTT
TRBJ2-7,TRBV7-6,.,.,CASSLASEGSHEQYF,TGTGCCAGCAGCTTAGCGTCGGAGGGTTCCCACGAGCAGTACTTC
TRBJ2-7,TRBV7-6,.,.,CASSLGGDSYEQYF,TGTGCCAGCAGCTTAGGTGGGGACTCCTACGAGCAGTACTTC
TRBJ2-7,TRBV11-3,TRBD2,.,CASSPQAASGMAYEQYF,TGTGCCAGCAGCCCCCAGGCGGCTAGCGGGATGGCCTACGAGCAGTACTTC
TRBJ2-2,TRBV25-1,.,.,CASSEDRTYTGELFF,TGTGCCAGCAGTGAAGACAGAACATACACCGGGGAGCTGTTTTTT
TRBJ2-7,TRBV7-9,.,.,CASSNYEQYF,TGTGCCAGCAGCAACTACGAGCAGTACTTC
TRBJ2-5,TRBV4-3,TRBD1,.,CASSQGTGTRETQYF,TGCGCCAGCAGCCAAGGGACAGGTACTCGGGAGACCCAGTACTTC
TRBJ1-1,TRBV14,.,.,CASSHRSMGTEAFF,TGTGCCAGCAGCCATAGATCTATGGGTACTGAAGCTTTCTTT
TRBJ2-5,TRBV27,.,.,CASSLRGAWETQYF,TGTGCCAGCAGTTTACGGGGGGCGTGGGAGACCCAGTACTTC
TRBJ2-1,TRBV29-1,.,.,CSVFSWTGALNNEQFF,TGCAGCGTTTTCTCTTGGACGGGGGCCCTGAACAATGAGCAGTTCTTC
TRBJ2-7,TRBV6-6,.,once,CASSSGQGLEEQYF,TGTGCCAGCAGTTCAGGGCAGGGTTTGGAGGAGCAGTACTTC
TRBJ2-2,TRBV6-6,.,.,CASSYGPGELFF,TGTGCCAGCAGTTACGGGCCCGGGGAGCTGTTTTTT
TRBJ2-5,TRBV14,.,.,CASSQNGGPQETQYF,TGTGCCAGCAGCCAAAATGGGGGACCCCAAGAGACCCAGTACTTC
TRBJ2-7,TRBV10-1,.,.,CASSESGGAHEQYF,TGCGCCAGCAGTGAGTCGGGGGGGGCGCACGAGCAGTACTTC
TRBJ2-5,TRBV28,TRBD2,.,CASSLLAGVGETQYF,TGTGCCAGCAGTTTGCTAGCGGGAGTAGGGGAGACCCAGTACTTC
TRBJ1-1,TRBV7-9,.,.,CASSLGEGATGAFF,TGTGCCAGCAGCTTAGGAGAGGGCGCTACCGGTGCTTTCTTT
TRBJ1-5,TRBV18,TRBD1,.,CASSPYDRGRSNQPQHF,TGTGCCAGCTCACCTTACGACAGGGGAAGGAGCAATCAGCCCCAGCATTTT
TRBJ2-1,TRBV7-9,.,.,CASSGRDVTYNEQFF,TGTGCCAGCAGCGGGCGGGATGTGACCTACAATGAGCAGTTCTTC
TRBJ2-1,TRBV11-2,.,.,CASSSSSSMGGHNEQFF,TGTGCCAGCAGCTCATCCTCGTCTATGGGGGGACACAATGAGCAGTTCTTC
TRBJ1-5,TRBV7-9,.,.,CASSPFGGGPQHF,TGTGCCAGCAGCCCGTTCGGGGGTGGGCCCCAGCATTTT
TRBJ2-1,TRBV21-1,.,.,CASSKALVAELTYNEQFF,TGTGCCAGCAGCAAAGCCCTGGTAGCGGAACTTACTTACAATGAGCAGTTCTTC
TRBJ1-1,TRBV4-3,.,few,CASSRTSNTEAFF,TGCGCCAGCAGCCGCACCTCGAACACTGAAGCTTTCTTT
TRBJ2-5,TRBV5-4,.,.,CASSGRGLLQETQYF,TGTGCCAGCAGCGGCCGAGGACTCCTCCAAGAGACCCAGTACTTC
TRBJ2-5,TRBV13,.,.,CASSPEGKREKRVETQYF,TGTGCCAGCAGCCCCGAGGGAAAAAGGGAGAAGAGGGTAGAGACCCAGTACTTC
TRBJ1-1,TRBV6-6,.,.,CASSPGFMNTEAFF,TGTGCCAGCAGCCCGGGATTTATGAACACTGAAGCTTTCTTT
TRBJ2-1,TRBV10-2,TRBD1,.,CASSERGQGGNEQFF,TGCGCCAGCAGTGAGAGGGGACAGGGGGGAAATGAGCAGTTCTTC
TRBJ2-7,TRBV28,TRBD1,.,CASTGGNYEQYF,TGTGCCAGTACAGGGGGCAACTACGAGCAGTACTTC
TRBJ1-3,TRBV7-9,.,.,CASSFRDIRGNTIYF,TGTGCCAGCAGCTTCCGGGACATTAGGGGAAACACCATATATTTT
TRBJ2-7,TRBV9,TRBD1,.,CASSSLGTGDVEQYF,TGTGCCAGCAGCTCATTGGGGACAGGGGATGTCGAGCAGTACTTC
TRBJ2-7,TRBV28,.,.,CASSPYYYEQYF,TGTGCCAGCAGTCCGTACTACTACGAGCAGTACTTC
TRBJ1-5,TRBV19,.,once,CASSRMANQPQHF,TGTGCCAGTAGTCGAATGGCCAATCAGCCCCAGCATTTT
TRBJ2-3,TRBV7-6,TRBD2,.,CASSLWKPVAGADTDTQYF,TGTGCCAGCAGCTTATGGAAACCGGTGGCGGGAGCCGACACAGATACGCAGTATTTT
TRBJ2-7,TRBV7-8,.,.,CASSLAPIGVGEQYF,TGTGCCAGCAGCTTAGCGCCCATAGGGGTGGGCGAGCAGTACTTC